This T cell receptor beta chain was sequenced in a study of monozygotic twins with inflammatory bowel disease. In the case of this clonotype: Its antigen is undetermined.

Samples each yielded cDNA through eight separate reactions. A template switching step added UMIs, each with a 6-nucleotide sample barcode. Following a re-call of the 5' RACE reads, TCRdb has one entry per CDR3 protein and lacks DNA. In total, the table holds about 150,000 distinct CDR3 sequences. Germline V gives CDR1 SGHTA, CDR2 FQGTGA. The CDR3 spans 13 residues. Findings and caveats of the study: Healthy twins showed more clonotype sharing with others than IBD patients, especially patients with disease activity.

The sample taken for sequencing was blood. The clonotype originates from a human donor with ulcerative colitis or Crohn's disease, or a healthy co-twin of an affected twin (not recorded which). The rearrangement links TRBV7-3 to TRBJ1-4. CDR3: CASSSAGGEELFF.